This TCR beta chain was observed in a study of cytomegalovirus exposure and HLA in healthy donors (dated by TCRdb to 2015 to 2018). Study-wide context: An earlier analysis of approximately 640 of the donors reported 250 to 350 Gb of sequence data and 120 million or so unique TCR beta sequences from 150 million to 200 million T cells. To study patterns of TCR occurrence, a later analysis re-analyzed previously published TCR beta repertoires from 666 donors and added high-resolution HLA genotyping. The study aimed to test whether signatures of past pathogen exposure could be identified by cataloging public T cell receptors. Typing coverage varied by locus: roughly 629-640 donors for A, B, C, DRB1 and DQB1; approximately 520 for DQA1; approximately 610 for DPA1; roughly 470 for DPB1. An earlier analysis of several hundred of the donors applied high-throughput TCR beta sequencing to assess whether each TCR beta V gene segment acted as functional or pseudogenic. Across approximately 400 genotyped donors of the cohort, an average of about 240,000 unique TCR beta nucleotide sequences per donor were sequenced, and 15% to 20% of those sequences were non-productive. High-throughput TCR immunosequencing, statistical association of individual TCRs with disease status, and machine learning were combined to predict cytomegalovirus infection status. A few DR-DQ haplotypes were treated as single units for association and clustering because of strong linkage in the cohort. Rather than drawing on any new phenotypic data, the later analysis identified candidate immune exposures from TCR beta sequences and the way those sequences occurred across donors. In a later genetic analysis, genome-wide SNP genotypes for about 55% of the roughly 670 donors were used, and that subset was treated as a discovery cohort. Every discovery cohort repertoire had been produced on one sequencing platform. HLA typing covered class I and class II loci at four-digit resolution. A separate validation cohort of roughly 130 different subjects was used in addition to the roughly 670-subject first cohort. An early release that covered some 640 HLA-typed donors contained around 300 gigabases of sequencing data and about 93 million unique TCR sequences. Of the 300 to 500 genotyped donors, roughly 80% were placed in the genetic ancestry cluster associated with self-reported Caucasian donors. Alongside the repertoire data, information on donor age, sex, ethnicity and CMV serostatus was compiled. The study used immunosequencing to profile the T cell repertoires of approximately 630 subjects and linked those repertoires to cytomegalovirus serostatus.

Preparation of the library involved the immunoSEQ multiplex PCR assay. For the multiplex PCR, a mixture combining 60 forward primers for TCR Vbeta segments and 13 reverse primers for TCR Jbeta segments was used. The CDR3 region of rearranged TCR beta genes was amplified from genomic DNA by a multiplex PCR assay. Amplified TCR beta libraries were sequenced as 87-base-pair reads on the Illumina HiSeq System. Per the original workflow: Across the 600 to 700 repertoires, a later analysis counted about 81 million unique TCR beta chains, 9.5 million to 12 million of which were shared by at least two donors. A nearest-neighbor algorithm error-corrected the raw reads and collapsed the reads into unique sequences, merging closely related sequences to remove PCR and sequencing errors. Alignment of CDR3 sequences to IMGT reference sequences was used to assign V, D and J gene segments. For a sequence to be retained, a match of at least six nucleotides was required to both a V gene segment and a J gene segment. Rearrangements were classified as productive when the CDR3 lacked stop codons and remained in frame with V and J, and all other rearrangements were classified as non-productive. Following IMGT convention, CDR3 was defined as the stretch from the second conserved V-encoded cysteine up to the conserved J-encoded phenylalanine. The earlier analysis of a few hundred of the donors excluded sequences that lacked an unambiguous match to a single V gene segment. In an earlier analysis of 587 of the donors, V segments were called functional above 56.7% productive rearrangements and were called segregating when the between-donor standard deviation exceeded 5%. A statistical classification framework was developed to diagnose cytomegalovirus status using the catalog of TCR beta chain sequences. A later analysis assigned V and J genes by comparing TCR nucleotide sequences with IMGT/GENE-DB human TR gene sequences. The TCRdist pipeline was used in a later analysis to assign CDR3 sequences and most-parsimonious VDJ recombination scenarios. In a later analysis, each TCR beta chain was defined by its CDR3 amino acid sequence together with its V-gene family, and reads lacking a unique V-gene family were excluded. In a later analysis, nearly 600 highly shared, low-generation-probability nucleotide sequences were removed to address suspected cross-contamination and a sequencing artifact. In a later analysis, a clonal expansion index for each public chain was calculated from normalized within-repertoire ranks of inferred template counts. In a later analysis, generation probabilities were computed with a VDJ recombination model fitted to out-of-frame rearrangements, and the resulting probabilities were checked against IGoR. In a later analysis, TCR-TCR, TCR-HLA and TCR-CMV co-occurrence was scored with hypergeometric tests, and a repertoire-size bias correction was applied to TCR pairs. To estimate false discovery rates, a later analysis permuted the HLA or CMV assignments 20 times. A later analysis grouped co-occurring TCRs with DBSCAN, adding TCRdist sequence similarity when clustering within HLA-allele-positive subsets. Repertoires with fewer than 30,000 or more than 120,000 public chains were left out of co-occurrence clustering, as were about 5 repertoires with anomalous nucleotide sharing. The clones in this table, taken by TCRdb from immuneACCESS, are in-frame only. Not every clone is retained; where verified, under half of the shortfall comes from an unresolved V gene, and the cause of the rest is unknown. Clonal size and the V and J genes are those of that table, whereas D and trimming came from the DNA. Here the sample has approximately 160,000 clones; 60% to 85% occur a single time. The biggest ten clones account for over 3% of the sample.

The CDR3, from cysteine to phenylalanine, totals 12 residues. Of all the DNA, just the CDR3 is kept, 36 bases in frame from base 1. Trimming costs V 6 bases and J 8 bases, and their ends lie 13 bases apart. CDR1 and CDR2, looked up from the germline V gene (reference sequence), are MNHEY and SMNVEV. This clone has just one count. Its specific antigen is unknown. The input lacks base qualities; no much larger clone sits a single base away. Study-wide conclusions, independent of this receptor: CMV serostatus was the only immune exposure information available for the cohort. A group of highly shared sequence variants was considered likely to be a technical artifact of the sequencing pipeline. Compared with equally common non-associated chains, HLA-associated TCR beta chains in a later analysis were more clonally expanded and had lower generation probabilities. Seventeen rarely observed V segments, including chromosome 9 orphons, were excluded from the earlier analysis of about 610 of the donors because counts were too low. A later analysis found that most CMV-associated TCR beta chains appeared HLA-restricted, with HLA associations seemingly driven largely by CMV exposure. HLA typing was unavailable for some donors at each locus, so association tests used only the typed subset. According to the authors, the approach could potentially be generalized to other disease states and immunological phenotypes. When HLA alleles, especially DR and DQ, strongly co-occurred, TCR associations were difficult to assign to individual alleles. According to a later analysis, parvovirus B19, influenza, CMV and Epstein-Barr virus appeared linked to several top co-occurrence clusters. According to a later genetic analysis, donors in an Asian-associated ancestry cluster had fewer N-insertions in productive TCRs than the approximately 670-donor mean. Across donors, most TCR sequences were observed very rarely, whereas some public TCRs were present in many individuals. Broadly in line with IMGT annotations, most TCR beta V segments showed up in productive rearrangements about 90% or about 30% of the time in an earlier analysis of around 600 of the donors. Specific HLA alleles were associated with 15,000 to 20,000 TCR beta sequences at a false discovery rate of 0.05 in a later analysis. The classifier was reported to diagnose cytomegalovirus status with high specificity and sensitivity in both the original cohort and the validation cohort. The study listed 164 TCR beta chains as associated with cytomegalovirus. A further reported finding was that TCR beta sequences accurately predicted the HLA-A and HLA-B alleles for most subjects in the first cohort. In vitro tests confirmed that a few of the cytomegalovirus-associated TCR beta chains recognize cytomegalovirus antigens. In a later analysis, TCR association rates were found to vary across HLA loci, with the most associated TCRs seen for DRB1 alleles and the fewest for HLA-C alleles. Presence/absence analyses assumed roughly uniform sequencing depth across donors, an assumption that may not hold. An association between a missense DCLRE1C variant and V-gene and J-gene trimming of TCR beta chains was found in a later genetic analysis and replicated in an independent cohort. In this cohort, only TCR beta chains were sequenced, and detectable features were limited by the absence of alpha or paired-chain data. Some IMGT-functional V segments, including TRBV6-2 and TRBV6-3, could not be told apart with the 87-base-pair reads, so those segments were excluded. Linkage disequilibrium might explain the correlated functional status among segregating V segments, but an unknown experimental factor could not be ruled out.

The cohort comprised more than 550 healthy bone marrow donors. All cohort members were sampled while nominally healthy, although unrecorded immune exposures were likely present. The donor was CMV seropositive and was included in the group of some 290 seropositive cohort members. A peripheral blood sample was collected from each donor, and TCR beta sequencing was performed on peripheral blood mononuclear cells. The Qiagen DNeasy Blood Extraction Kit was used to extract genomic DNA from the blood cell samples. This clonotype was sampled from a woman in her 50s in good health and CMV-seropositive. The chain uses TRBV27 and TRBJ1-2; the D region possibly corresponds to TRBD1 (6 bases align). The specimen was PBMCs. The CDR3: CASSSGGRGYTF. The nucleotide sequence reads TGTGCCAGCAGCAGTGGGGGCCGGGGCTACACCTTC.